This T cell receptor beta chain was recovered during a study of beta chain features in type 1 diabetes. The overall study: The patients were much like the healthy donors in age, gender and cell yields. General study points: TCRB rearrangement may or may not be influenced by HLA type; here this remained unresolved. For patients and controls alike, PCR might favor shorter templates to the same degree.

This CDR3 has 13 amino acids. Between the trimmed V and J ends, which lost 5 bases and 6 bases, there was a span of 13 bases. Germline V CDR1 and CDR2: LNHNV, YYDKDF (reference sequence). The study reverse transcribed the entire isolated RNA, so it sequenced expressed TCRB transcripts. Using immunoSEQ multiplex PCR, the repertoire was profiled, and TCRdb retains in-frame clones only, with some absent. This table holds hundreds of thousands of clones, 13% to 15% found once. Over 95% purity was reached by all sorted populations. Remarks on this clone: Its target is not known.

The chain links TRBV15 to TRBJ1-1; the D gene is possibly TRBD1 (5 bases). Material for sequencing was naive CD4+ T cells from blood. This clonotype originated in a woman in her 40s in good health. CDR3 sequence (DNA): TGTGCCACCAGCGCTCAGGGTACCCCTGAAGCTTTCTTT. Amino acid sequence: CATSAQGTPEAFF.